This T cell receptor beta chain appears in the sequencing data of a study of blood T cell repertoires in COVID-19. The wider study: Italy, Spain and the United States were the sources of the convalescent and acute COVID-19 samples. PBMCs, B-cell-depleted T cells, or T cells were the source of the cDNA or gDNA that made up the material.

The germline V gene encodes CDR1 LGHDT and CDR2 YNNKEL (reference sequence). The V gene lost 4 bases and the J gene lost 0 bases, with 9 bases spanning the gap. The CDR3 sequence is 15 residues long. As originally analysed: Cell counts per sample came from amplifying reference gene primers. Libraries were prepared by immunoSEQ multiplex PCR; TCRdb keeps only in-frame clonotypes and omits some of them. The V and J calls and clone size were taken over from that table, and D and trimming were inferred from the DNA. In the table there are 75,000 to 85,000 clones, 80% to 90% of which are singletons. Enrolment of Seattle patients took place during active infection, and they were followed longitudinally.

The rearrangement links TRBV3-1 (or the pseudogene TRBV3-2) to TRBJ2-2; D is perhaps TRBD1 (6 bases). Sequencing was performed on peripheral blood. The TCR originated in a man in his sixties with COVID-19, enrolled during active disease. The CDR3 loop is CASSRNRANTGELFF. The CDR3 nucleotides are TGTGCCAGCAGCCGTAACAGGGCGAACACCGGGGAGCTGTTTTTT.